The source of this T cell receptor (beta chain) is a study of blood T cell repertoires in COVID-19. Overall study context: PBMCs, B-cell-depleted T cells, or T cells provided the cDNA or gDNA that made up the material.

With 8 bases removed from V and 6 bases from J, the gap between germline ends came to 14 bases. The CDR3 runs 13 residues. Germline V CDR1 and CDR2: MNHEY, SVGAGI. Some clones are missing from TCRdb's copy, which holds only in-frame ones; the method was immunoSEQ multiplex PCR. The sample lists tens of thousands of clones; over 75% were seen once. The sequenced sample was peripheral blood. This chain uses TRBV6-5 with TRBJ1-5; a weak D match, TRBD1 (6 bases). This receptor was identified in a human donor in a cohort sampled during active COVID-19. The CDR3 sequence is CASGLKDSQPQHF. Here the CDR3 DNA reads TGTGCCAGCGGCCTAAAGGACAGTCAGCCCCAGCATTTT.